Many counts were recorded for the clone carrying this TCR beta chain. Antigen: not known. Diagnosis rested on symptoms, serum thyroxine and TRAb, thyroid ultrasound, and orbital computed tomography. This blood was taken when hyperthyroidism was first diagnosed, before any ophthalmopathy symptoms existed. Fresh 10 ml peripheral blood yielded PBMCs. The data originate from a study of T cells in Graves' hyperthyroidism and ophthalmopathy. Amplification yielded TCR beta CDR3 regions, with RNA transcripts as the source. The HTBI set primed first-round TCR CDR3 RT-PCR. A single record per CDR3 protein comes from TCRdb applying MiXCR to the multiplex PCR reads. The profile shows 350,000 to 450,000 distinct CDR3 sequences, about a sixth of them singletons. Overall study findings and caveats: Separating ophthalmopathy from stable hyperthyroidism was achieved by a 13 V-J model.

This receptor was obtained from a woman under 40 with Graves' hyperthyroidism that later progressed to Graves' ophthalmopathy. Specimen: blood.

The CDR3 nucleotides read TGTGCCTGGAGTACGGCCTACGAGCAGTACTTC. This sequence encodes CAWSTAYEQYF. V is TRBV30 and J is TRBJ2-7; D call uncertain. CDR1 and CDR2 from the germline V gene are GTSNPN and SVGIG (reference sequence). The CDR3 runs to 11 residues. Between the trimmed V and J ends, which lost 2 bases and 2 bases, there was a span of 4 bases.